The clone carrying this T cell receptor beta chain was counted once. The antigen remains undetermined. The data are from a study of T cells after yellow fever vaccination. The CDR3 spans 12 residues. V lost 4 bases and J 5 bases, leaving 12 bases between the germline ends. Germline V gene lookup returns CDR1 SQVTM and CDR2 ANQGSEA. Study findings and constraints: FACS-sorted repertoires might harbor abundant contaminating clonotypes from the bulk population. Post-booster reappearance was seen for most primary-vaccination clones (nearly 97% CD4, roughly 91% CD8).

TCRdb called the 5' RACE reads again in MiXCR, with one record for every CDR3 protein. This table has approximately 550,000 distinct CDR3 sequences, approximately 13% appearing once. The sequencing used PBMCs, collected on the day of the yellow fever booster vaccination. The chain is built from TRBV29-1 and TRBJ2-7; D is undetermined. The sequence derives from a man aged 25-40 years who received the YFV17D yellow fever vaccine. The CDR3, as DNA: TGCAGCGTTGTGTCTACGTGGGACGAGCAGTACTTC. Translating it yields CSVVSTWDEQYF.